This T cell receptor beta chain stems from a study of monozygotic twins with inflammatory bowel disease. Researchers isolated total RNA from whole blood without sorting T cells. TCR libraries each used 3,500 to 4,000 ng of total RNA. Template switching added UMIs carrying a 6-nucleotide sample barcode. TCRdb reprocessed the 5' RACE reads and reports one entry per CDR3 protein, with no DNA. The specimen's table records just over 300,000 distinct CDR3 sequences. This CDR3 has 14 residues. Sequences were obtained from blood. The chain carries TRBV12-3 or TRBV12-4 and TRBJ2-7. The sequence was collected from a human donor with ulcerative colitis or Crohn's disease, or a healthy co-twin of an affected twin (not recorded which). The CDR3 reads CASSLGVRALEQYF.